Included here is one T cell receptor (beta chain) sequence, with context. Its specificity is unknown. PCR employed 60 Vbeta and 13 Jbeta primers. The assay was immunoSEQ multiplex PCR, and TCRdb's table has in-frame clones only and misses some. This table has about 110,000 clones, approximately 67% appearing once. Between the trimmed V and J ends, which lost 0 bases and 7 bases, there was a span of 8 bases. There are 14 residues in the CDR3. Germline V lookup: CDR1 SGHKS, CDR2 YYEKEE (reference sequence). The data are from a study of cytomegalovirus exposure and HLA in healthy donors. Study-level results: One variant, a missense change in DCLRE1C, was linked in a later analysis to TCR beta V- and J-gene trimming. An analysis that came later showed most CMV-associated TCR beta chains appearing HLA-restricted. Differences between HLA loci emerged in a later analysis of TCR association rates, with DRB1 most and HLA-C fewest.

The sequence was obtained from a man between 18 and 29 years old in good health and CMV-seropositive. The chain has TRBV5-5 and TRBJ1-6; tentative D call: TRBD1 (5 bases). The sample taken for sequencing was PBMCs. The CDR3 is CASSLAGYNSPLHF. The DNA of the CDR3 is TGTGCCAGCAGCTTGGCAGGGTACAATTCACCCCTCCACTTT.